This TCR beta chain is from a study of yellow fever vaccine responses in identical twins. Study-level points and caveats: The authors reported partly convergent, partly personalized vaccine responses in identical twins.

TCRdb ran MiXCR on the RT-PCR reads and lists one entry per CDR3 protein. The sample contains under 2,000 distinct CDR3 sequences, 87% of which appear only once. This clonotype was counted only a few times. Antigen specificity is unknown. The germline V and J ends were trimmed by 2 bases and 0 bases, with 11 bases remaining between them. The CDR3 is 15 amino acids. CDR1 and CDR2 (germline): LGHNA, YSLEER. The sequencing used T cells from blood (PBMCs), unsorted or a sorted subset (not recorded which), collected before or after yellow fever vaccination (not recorded which). The chain has TRBV4-3 and TRBJ2-7; D unresolved. The TCR originated in a woman younger than 35 who received the yellow fever vaccine. The DNA of the CDR3 is TGCGCCAGCAGCCAATCAGAGAGTAGCTCCTACGAGCAGTACTTC. Translating it yields CASSQSESSSYEQYF.